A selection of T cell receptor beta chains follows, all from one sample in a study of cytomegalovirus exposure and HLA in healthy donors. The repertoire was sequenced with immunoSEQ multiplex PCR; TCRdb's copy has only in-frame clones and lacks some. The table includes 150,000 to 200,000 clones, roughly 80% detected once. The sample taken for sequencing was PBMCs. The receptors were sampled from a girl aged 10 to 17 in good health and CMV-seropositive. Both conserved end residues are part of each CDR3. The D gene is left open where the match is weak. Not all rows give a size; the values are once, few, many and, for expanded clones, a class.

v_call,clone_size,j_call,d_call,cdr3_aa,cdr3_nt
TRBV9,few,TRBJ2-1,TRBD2,CASSVSSGREGYNEQFF,TGTGCCAGCAGCGTCAGTAGCGGGAGAGAAGGCTACAATGAGCAGTTCTTC
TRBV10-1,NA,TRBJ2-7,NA,CASGRVNGGEQYF,TGCGCCAGCGGCCGCGTAAACGGCGGTGAGCAGTACTTC
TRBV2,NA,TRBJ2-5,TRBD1,CATSTGRRPETQYF,TGTGCCACCTCGACAGGGCGTCGGCCAGAGACCCAGTACTTC
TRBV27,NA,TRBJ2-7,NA,CASRHTLGGFYEQYF,TGTGCCAGCAGACATACACTGGGGGGTTTCTACGAGCAGTACTTC
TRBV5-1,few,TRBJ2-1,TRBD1,CASSSWTGSYNEQFF,TGCGCCAGCAGCTCCTGGACAGGGTCCTACAATGAGCAGTTCTTC
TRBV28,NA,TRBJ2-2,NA,CASRQGSGAGELFF,TGTGCCAGCAGACAGGGTTCAGGCGCCGGGGAGCTGTTTTTT
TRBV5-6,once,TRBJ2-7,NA,CASSYRLGSSYEQYF,TGTGCCAGCAGCTACCGACTAGGGAGCTCCTACGAGCAGTACTTC
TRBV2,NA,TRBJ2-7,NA,CASRSTGPLDEQYF,TGTGCCAGCAGGAGCACAGGGCCCCTCGACGAGCAGTACTTC
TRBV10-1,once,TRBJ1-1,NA,CASSESPNPTSAFF,TGCGCCAGCAGTGAAAGTCCTAACCCGACATCAGCTTTCTTT
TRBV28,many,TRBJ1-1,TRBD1,CASSSPRQGRPEAFF,TGTGCCAGCAGTTCCCCCCGACAGGGGCGGCCTGAAGCTTTCTTT
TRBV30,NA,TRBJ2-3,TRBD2,CAWSVLPAGDGDTQYF,TGTGCCTGGAGTGTACTCCCAGCGGGAGATGGAGATACGCAGTATTTT
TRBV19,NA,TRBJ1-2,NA,CASSYGRQADGYTF,TGTGCCAGTAGTTACGGCAGGCAAGCCGATGGCTACACCTTC
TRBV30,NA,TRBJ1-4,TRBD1,CAWSVGTGSNMKLFF,TGTGCCTGGAGTGTTGGGACAGGGTCTAATATGAAACTGTTTTTT
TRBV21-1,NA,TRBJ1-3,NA,CASSKRRGPLSTIYF,TGTGCCAGCAGCAAAAGGAGGGGGCCGTTGAGCACCATATATTTT
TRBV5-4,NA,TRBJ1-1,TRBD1,CASSTDRATEAFF,TGTGCCAGCAGCACAGACAGGGCCACTGAAGCTTTCTTT
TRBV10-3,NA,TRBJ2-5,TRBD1,CAIRLGQGAGETQYF,TGTGCCATCAGGCTGGGACAGGGGGCTGGAGAGACCCAGTACTTC
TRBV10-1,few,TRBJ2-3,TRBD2,CASSKRGANTDTQYF,TGCGCCAGCAGTAAGCGGGGCGCGAACACAGATACGCAGTATTTT
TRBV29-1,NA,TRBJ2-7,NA,CSVAFRGFEVDEQYF,TGCAGCGTTGCTTTCCGAGGGTTCGAGGTTGACGAGCAGTACTTC
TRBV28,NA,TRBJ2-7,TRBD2,CASSLLAGGPYEQYF,TGTGCCAGCAGTTTATTAGCGGGGGGACCCTACGAGCAGTACTTC
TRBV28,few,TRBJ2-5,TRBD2,CASSSLAGGPGTQYF,TGTGCCAGCAGTTCCTTAGCGGGGGGGCCCGGGACCCAGTACTTC
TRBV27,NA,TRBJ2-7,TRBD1,CASSDGTGGRHEQYF,TGTGCCAGCAGCGATGGGACAGGGGGTCGCCACGAGCAGTACTTC
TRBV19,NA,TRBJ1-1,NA,CASSIAYEAFF,TGTGCCAGTAGTATTGCGTATGAAGCTTTCTTT